The 25 T cell receptor beta chains in this list originate from one sample, sequenced in a study of T cell responses to AZD1222 COVID-19 vaccine. Profiling relied on immunoSEQ multiplex PCR, and the TCRdb table lists in-frame clones only, not all of them. The repertoire holds about 85,000 clones, with about nine tenths as singletons. The material sequenced was peripheral blood, taken on day 0 of AZD1222 vaccination. The receptors were gathered from an adult in good health.

The chain carries TRBV19 and TRBJ2-5; D might be TRBD1 or TRBD2, each matching 5 bases. Germline CDR1 and CDR2: LNHDA and SQIVND (reference sequence). The CDR3 contains 14 residues. V dropped 5 bases and J dropped 0 bases, with 10 bases sitting between them. CDR3 loop: CASSRDPNQETQYF. The CDR3 nucleotides read TGTGCCAGTAGTCGGGACCCGAACCAAGAGACCCAGTACTTC.

The genes are TRBV27 and TRBJ1-5; the match to TRBD1 covers 9 bases. Germline V gives CDR1 MNHEY, CDR2 SMNVEV (reference sequence). After removal of 2 bases from V and 7 bases from J, the junction contained 6 bases not matched to a gene. The CDR3 covers 15 residues. The CDR3 reads CASSLVGQGTQPQHF. For the CDR3, the DNA is TGTGCCAGCAGTTTAGTGGGACAGGGTACGCAGCCCCAGCATTTT.

The chain recombines TRBV12-5 with TRBJ1-1; 7 positions agree with TRBD1. Germline CDR1 reads LGHNT; CDR2 reads FRNRAP. With V trimmed by 5 bases and J by 0 bases, 6 bases remained unmatched. The CDR3 is 15 amino acids. CDR3: CASGITTGMNTEAFF. Here the CDR3 DNA reads TGTGCTAGTGGTATCACGACAGGGATGAACACTGAAGCTTTCTTT.

The J gene is TRBJ2-3, the V gene TRBV5-6; 10 nucleotides agree with TRBD2. CDR3 length equals 16 residues. Germline trimming cut 3 bases from V and 2 bases from J; bases unmatched to any gene: 6. Germline V CDR1 and CDR2: SGHDT, YYEEEE. The CDR3 DNA is TGTGCCAGCAGCTATACGAGCGGGGGGGCCACAGATACGCAGTATTTT. Translating gives CASSYTSGGATDTQYF.

The rearrangement uses TRBV25-1 and TRBJ1-4; TRBD1 might be the D (5 bases). The V end lost 10 bases, the J end lost 2 bases, and 23 bases lay between the germline ends. The CDR3 covers 17 residues. CDR1 MGHDK and CDR2 SYGVNS come from the germline V gene. CDR3 amino acids: CATDSLYTGATNEKLFF. CDR3 bases: TGTGCCACCGATTCCCTCTATACAGGAGCGACTAATGAAAAACTGTTTTTT.

V gene TRBV19 combines with J gene TRBJ1-5; TRBD1 might be the D (6 bases). The V gene's germline CDR1 is LNHDA and CDR2 SQIVND (reference sequence). V was clipped by 0 bases and J by 2 bases, with 8 bases between them. The CDR3 has 15 residues. The CDR3 region is CASSIERGGNQPQHF. CDR3 DNA: TGTGCCAGTAGTATAGAAAGGGGGGGCAATCAGCCCCAGCATTTT.

This sequence joins TRBV10-3 and TRBJ2-3; possibly TRBD2 for D (5 bases). Trimming left V 8 bases short and J 0 bases short, with 12 bases between. CDR1 and CDR2 (germline): ENHRY, SYGVKD. There are 14 residues in the CDR3. The chain's CDR3 is CAIARDLSTDTQYF. The CDR3 DNA sequence: TGTGCCATCGCCCGGGATCTTAGCACAGATACGCAGTATTTT.

The J gene is TRBJ1-2, the V gene TRBV12-3 or TRBV12-4; 9 positions match TRBD1. The CDR3 contains 13 residues. With 6 bases clipped from V and 6 bases from J, the junction kept 5 bases outside the gene matches. The CDR3 sequence is CASSPQGAHGYTF. The DNA of the CDR3 is TGTGCCAGCAGCCCACAGGGGGCCCATGGCTACACCTTC.

The chain employs TRBV19 and TRBJ2-7; D may be TRBD2 (6 bases). CDR3 length: 15 residues. Germline V gene data show CDR1 as LNHDA and CDR2 as SQIVND (reference sequence). The V and J ends lost 4 bases and 2 bases respectively, with 15 bases between them. The CDR3 region has the DNA TGTGCCAGTAGTAGAGAGGGACTGAGCACCTACGAGCAGTACTTC. As protein: CASSREGLSTYEQYF.

This rearrangement joins TRBV10-1 to TRBJ1-1, with a possible D match to TRBD1 (6 bases). The V gene lost 1 base and the J gene lost 0 bases, with 9 bases spanning the gap. The CDR3 consists of 15 residues. Germline V gene sequence: CDR1 WNHNN, CDR2 SYGVQD (reference sequence). The CDR3 here is CASSEFGGMNTEAFF. CDR3 coding DNA: TGCGCCAGCAGTGAGTTTGGGGGCATGAACACTGAAGCTTTCTTT.

V usage is TRBV9 and J usage is TRBJ1-1; D call uncertain. The CDR3 sequence is 14 residues long. Germline values: CDR1 SGDLS, CDR2 YYNGEE. V was pared by 3 bases and J by 0 bases, with 9 bases between. CDR3 region: CASSAEGLNTEAFF. CDR3 in DNA: TGTGCCAGCAGCGCCGAGGGATTGAACACTGAAGCTTTCTTT.

The rearrangement joins TRBV19 to TRBJ2-1, with TRBD1 matching over 7 bases. The CDR3 is 14 residues long. V was clipped by 6 bases and J by 0 bases; unmatched bases: 2. The germline CDR1 and CDR2 sequences are LNHDA and SQIVND (reference sequence). The CDR3 sequence: CASSGDSSYNEQFF. The CDR3 DNA is TGTGCCAGTAGCGGGGACAGCTCCTACAATGAGCAGTTCTTC.

V and J are TRBV11-3 and TRBJ2-5, with 9 bases aligning to TRBD2. Germline CDR1 reads SGHNT; CDR2 reads YENEEA. The CDR3 runs 16 residues. V dropped 5 bases and J dropped 4; count of bases not matched to a gene: 11. CDR3 protein: CASSPSGGGVGETQYF. The CDR3, as DNA: TGTGCCAGCAGCCCCTCCGGCGGGGGGGTGGGAGAGACCCAGTACTTC.

The chain carries TRBV4-3 and TRBJ2-1, with TRBD1 as a possible D gene (5 bases). The length of the CDR3 is 15 residues. With 0 bases removed from V and 4 bases from J, the gap between germline ends came to 10 bases. Germline CDR1 is LGHNA and CDR2 is YSLEER. The CDR3 is CASSQERTPYNEQFF. The CDR3 DNA follows: TGCGCCAGCAGCCAAGAGCGGACACCGTACAATGAGCAGTTCTTC.

The V gene is TRBV7-2, the J gene TRBJ2-5; possible D gene TRBD1, 6 bases. The CDR3 consists of 14 residues. In germline, CDR1 is SGHTA, CDR2 FQGNSA. With 6 bases removed from V and 1 base from J, the gap between germline ends came to 12 bases. The CDR3 bases are TGTGCCAGCAGATTACCAGGGGCCCAAGAGACCCAGTACTTC. Translation gives CASRLPGAQETQYF.

On this clone: Within the sample, other DNA sequences also encode this same CDR3. The J gene is TRBJ1-5, the V gene TRBV6-5, with 9 bases identical to TRBD1. Trimming removed 5 bases from V and 4 bases from J; junction bases left unmatched: 6. Germline CDR1 and CDR2: MNHEY and SVGAGI. This CDR3 is 15 amino acids long. The CDR3 DNA sequence: TGTGCCAGCAGTAGACTGGGACAGGGAAATCAGCCCCAGCATTTT. The encoded protein is CASSRLGQGNQPQHF.

V usage is TRBV28 and J usage is TRBJ1-1; D gene ambiguous. This CDR3 spans 13 amino acids. Looked up from germline, CDR1 is MDHEN and CDR2 is SYDVKM. V lost 7 bases to trimming and J lost 3 bases, with 12 bases between them. Here the CDR3 reads CASTRGRDTEAFF. The CDR3 nucleotides are TGTGCCAGCACCCGTGGTCGGGACACTGAAGCTTTCTTT. Full variable domain (outside the CDR3, taken from reference TRBV28 and TRBJ1-1): DVKVTQSSRYLVKRTGEKVFLECVQDMDHENMFWYRQDPGLGLRLIYFSYDVKMKEKGDIPEGYSVSREKKERFSLILESASTNQTSMYLCASTRGRDTEAFFGQGTRLTVV.

This chain links TRBV2 with TRBJ2-7, with D possibly TRBD1 on 6 matching bases. Germline CDR1 reads SNHLY; CDR2 reads FYNNEI. Trimming pared 1 base from V and 1 base from J, leaving 8 bases between. The CDR3 is 14 residues long. The chain's CDR3 is CASSEVDRSYEQYF. The DNA for the CDR3 is TGTGCCAGCAGTGAAGTGGACAGATCCTACGAGCAGTACTTC.

This chain uses TRBV6-5 with TRBJ1-2; unclear D gene. The CDR3 has 12 residues. The germline V gene has CDR1 MNHEY and CDR2 SVGAGI. Trimming took 7 bases from V and 7 from J, leaving 13 bases between them. The CDR3, as DNA: TGTGCCAGCAAAAGAGGGTCAGGTGGCTACACCTTC. Translating it yields CASKRGSGGYTF.

This chain connects TRBV7-3 to TRBJ2-3; D is ambiguous. Trimming removed 5 bases from V and 1 base from J, with 10 bases in between. The germline V gene has CDR1 SGHTA and CDR2 FQGTGA. This CDR3 has 14 residues. The CDR3 here is CASSRRPGTDTQYF. CDR3 in DNA: TGTGCCAGCAGCCGGAGACCCGGCACAGATACGCAGTATTTT.

The chain employs TRBV5-5 and TRBJ2-7; the D gene is possibly TRBD1 (5 bases). The CDR3 has 14 amino acids. Trimming pared 1 base from V and 7 bases from J, leaving 15 bases between. CDR1 is SGHKS and CDR2 is YYEKEE in the germline V gene (reference sequence). CDR3 loop: CASSLHFRAGEQYF. CDR3 bases: TGTGCCAGCAGCTTGCACTTCAGGGCTGGGGAGCAGTACTTC.

The CDR3, as DNA: TGCGCCAGCAGCCAAAAAGGGGACTCTAAAAAGGAGCAGTACTTC. As protein: CASSQKGDSKKEQYF. This chain uses TRBV4-1 with TRBJ2-7, with TRBD2 as a possible D gene (6 bases). V was cut by 2 bases and J by 7 bases, with 18 bases left in between. This CDR3 has 15 residues. Germline CDR1 reads MGHRA; CDR2 reads YSYEKL.

This chain connects TRBV28 to TRBJ1-4; D is possibly TRBD1 (6 bases). CDR3 size: 17 residues. The germline V gene encodes CDR1 MDHEN and CDR2 SYDVKM. V lost 7 bases and J lost 3, with 21 bases in between. The CDR3 sequence is CASTLGGSRLANEKLFF. Here the CDR3 DNA reads TGTGCCAGCACCCTCGGGGGCTCTAGGTTGGCTAATGAAAAACTGTTTTTT.

This chain joins TRBV28 and TRBJ1-5, with D perhaps TRBD1 (6 bases). This CDR3 is 14 amino acids long. The V and J ends lost 8 bases and 4 bases respectively, with 15 bases between them. Per germline, CDR1 MDHEN and CDR2 SYDVKM. For the CDR3, the DNA is TGTGCCAGCTTAACAGGGACGGATAATCAGCCCCAGCATTTT. Translating it yields CASLTGTDNQPQHF.

The rearrangement joins TRBV24-1 to TRBJ1-4; D possibly corresponds to TRBD1 (5 bases). This CDR3 spans 15 amino acids. The V and J ends lost 3 bases and 7 bases respectively, with 14 bases between them. From germline, CDR1 is KGHDR and CDR2 SFDVKD. CDR3 sequence (DNA): TGTGCCACCAGTGATCCAGGGTTTACCGGTGAAAAACTGTTTTTT. Residues: CATSDPGFTGEKLFF.